The clone carrying this TCR beta chain was seen a handful of times. Patients with other autoimmune diseases, uncontrolled infections, pregnancy or lactation were excluded. These data belong to a study of Graves' ophthalmopathy and Graves' hyperthyroidism. Researchers took RNA transcripts and amplified TCR beta CDR3 regions from them. HTBI primers primed a first-round RT-PCR, and a second-round multiplex PCR followed. TCRdb re-called the multiplex PCR reads with MiXCR, one entry per CDR3 protein. This table has 200,000 to 250,000 distinct CDR3 sequences, roughly 21% appearing once. Sequencing used peripheral blood. The receptor was isolated from a woman in her fifties or sixties with Graves' ophthalmopathy.

CDR3: CSARDWAVGPQETQYF. The CDR3 DNA reads as TGCAGTGCTAGAGATTGGGCGGTAGGCCCCCAAGAGACCCAGTACTTC. The V and J genes are TRBV20-1 and TRBJ2-5; no reliable D call. Germline CDR1 reads DFQATT; CDR2 reads SNEGSKA (reference sequence). The V end lost 0 bases, the J end lost 1 base, and 15 bases lay between the germline ends. This CDR3 spans 16 amino acids.